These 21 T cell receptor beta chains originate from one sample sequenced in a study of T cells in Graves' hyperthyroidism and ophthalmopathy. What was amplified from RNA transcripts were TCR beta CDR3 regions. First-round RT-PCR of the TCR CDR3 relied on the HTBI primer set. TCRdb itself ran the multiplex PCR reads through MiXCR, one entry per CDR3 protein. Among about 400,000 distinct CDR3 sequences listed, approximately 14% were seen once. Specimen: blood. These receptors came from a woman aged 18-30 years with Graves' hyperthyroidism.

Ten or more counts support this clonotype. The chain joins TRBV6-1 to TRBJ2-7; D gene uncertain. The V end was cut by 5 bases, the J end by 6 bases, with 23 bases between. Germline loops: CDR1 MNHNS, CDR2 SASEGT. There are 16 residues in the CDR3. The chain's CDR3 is CASSCKTALTSPEQYF. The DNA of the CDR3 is TGTGCCAGCAGTTGTAAGACCGCGTTAACATCTCCCGAGCAGTACTTC.

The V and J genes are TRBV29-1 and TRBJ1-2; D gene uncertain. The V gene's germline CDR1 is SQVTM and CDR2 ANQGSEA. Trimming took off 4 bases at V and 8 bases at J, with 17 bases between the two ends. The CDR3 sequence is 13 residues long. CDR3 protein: CSVAGRSGSGYTF. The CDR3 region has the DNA TGCAGCGTTGCGGGCAGGTCCGGAAGCGGCTACACCTTC.

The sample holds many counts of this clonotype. The CDR3, as DNA: TGCGCCAGCACCAAGAACACCGGGGAGCTGTTTTTT. Translation gives CASTKNTGELFF. The V and J genes are TRBV5-1 and TRBJ2-2, with D uncertain. V was pared by 6 bases and J by 1 base, with 4 bases between. This CDR3 has 12 amino acids. The germline V gene encodes CDR1 SGHRS and CDR2 YFSETQ.

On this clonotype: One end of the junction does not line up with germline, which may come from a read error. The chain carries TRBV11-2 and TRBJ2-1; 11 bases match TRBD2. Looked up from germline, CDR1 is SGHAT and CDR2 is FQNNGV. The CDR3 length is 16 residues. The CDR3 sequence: CASSLALAGAHNVQFF. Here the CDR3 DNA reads TGTGCCAGCAGCTTAGCACTAGCGGGAGCCCACAATGTGCAGTTCTTC.

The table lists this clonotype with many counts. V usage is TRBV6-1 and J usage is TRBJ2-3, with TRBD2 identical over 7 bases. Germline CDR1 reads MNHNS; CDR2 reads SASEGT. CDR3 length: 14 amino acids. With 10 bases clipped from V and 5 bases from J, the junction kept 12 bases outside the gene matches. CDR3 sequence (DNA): TGTGCCACCGCCCCTGGCGGGAGAGGAGATACGCAGTATTTT. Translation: CATAPGGRGDTQYF.

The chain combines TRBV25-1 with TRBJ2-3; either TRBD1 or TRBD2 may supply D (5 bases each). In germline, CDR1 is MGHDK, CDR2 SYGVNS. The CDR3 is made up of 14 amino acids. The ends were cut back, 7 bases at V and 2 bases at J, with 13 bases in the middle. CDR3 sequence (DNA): TGTGCCAGCAAAGACGGGACGCCCACAGATACGCAGTATTTT. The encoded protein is CASKDGTPTDTQYF.

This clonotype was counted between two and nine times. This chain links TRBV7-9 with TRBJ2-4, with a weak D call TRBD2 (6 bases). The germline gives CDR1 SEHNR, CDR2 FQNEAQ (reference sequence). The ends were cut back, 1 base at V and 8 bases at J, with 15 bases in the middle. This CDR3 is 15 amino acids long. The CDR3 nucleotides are TGTGCCAGCAGCTTAGAAGACCTGACTAGGGACATTCAGTACTTC. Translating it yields CASSLEDLTRDIQYF.

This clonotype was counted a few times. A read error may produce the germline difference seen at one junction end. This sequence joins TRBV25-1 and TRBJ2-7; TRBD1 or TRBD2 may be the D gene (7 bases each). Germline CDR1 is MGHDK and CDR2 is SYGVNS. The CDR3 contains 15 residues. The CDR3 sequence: CANSEGRGPNYEQYF. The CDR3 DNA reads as TGTGCCAACAGTGAGGGGAGGGGGCCCAACTACGAGCAGTACTTC.

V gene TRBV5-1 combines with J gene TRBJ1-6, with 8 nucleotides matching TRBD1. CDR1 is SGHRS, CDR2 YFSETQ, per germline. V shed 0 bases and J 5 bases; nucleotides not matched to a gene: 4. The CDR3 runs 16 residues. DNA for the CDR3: TGCGCCAGCAGCTTGGGCGACAGGGGTAATAATTCACCCCTCCACTTT. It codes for CASSLGDRGNNSPLHF.

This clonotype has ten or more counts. The CDR3 here is CASRGQRGSYNEQFF. CDR3 bases: TGTGCCAGCAGGGGCCAGCGGGGCTCCTACAATGAGCAGTTCTTC. J is TRBJ2-1 and V is TRBV2; 7 bases agree with TRBD2. The V gene end was trimmed by 6 bases and the J gene end by 0 bases; junction bases not matched to a gene: 5. Germline lookup yields CDR1 SNHLY and CDR2 FYNNEI. This CDR3 has 15 amino acids.

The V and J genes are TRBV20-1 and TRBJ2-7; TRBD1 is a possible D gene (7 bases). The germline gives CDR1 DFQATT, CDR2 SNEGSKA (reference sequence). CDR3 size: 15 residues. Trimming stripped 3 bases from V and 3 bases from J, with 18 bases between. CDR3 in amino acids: CSASSPQGGNYEQYF. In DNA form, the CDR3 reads TGCAGTGCTAGTAGCCCCCAGGGGGGCAACTACGAGCAGTACTTC.

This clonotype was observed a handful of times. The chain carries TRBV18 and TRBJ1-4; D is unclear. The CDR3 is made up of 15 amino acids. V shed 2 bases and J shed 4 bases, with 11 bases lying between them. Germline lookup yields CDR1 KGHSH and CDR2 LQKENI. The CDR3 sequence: CASSPREGFNEKLFF. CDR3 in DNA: TGTGCCAGCTCACCAAGAGAAGGGTTTAATGAAAAACTGTTTTTT.

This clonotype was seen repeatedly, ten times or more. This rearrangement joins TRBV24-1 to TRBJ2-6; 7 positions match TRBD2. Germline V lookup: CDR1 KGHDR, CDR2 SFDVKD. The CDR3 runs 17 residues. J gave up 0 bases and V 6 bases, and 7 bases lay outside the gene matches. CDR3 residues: CATSPGGSTSGANVLTF. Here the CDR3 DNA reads TGTGCCACCAGTCCGGGGGGTTCCACCTCTGGGGCCAACGTCCTGACTTTC.

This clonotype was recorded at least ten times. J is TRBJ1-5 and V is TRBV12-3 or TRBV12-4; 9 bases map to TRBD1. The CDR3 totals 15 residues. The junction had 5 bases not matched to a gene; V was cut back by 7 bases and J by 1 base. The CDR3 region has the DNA TGTGCCAGCAATAACAGGGGGCAGAGCAATCAGCCCCAGCATTTT. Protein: CASNNRGQSNQPQHF.

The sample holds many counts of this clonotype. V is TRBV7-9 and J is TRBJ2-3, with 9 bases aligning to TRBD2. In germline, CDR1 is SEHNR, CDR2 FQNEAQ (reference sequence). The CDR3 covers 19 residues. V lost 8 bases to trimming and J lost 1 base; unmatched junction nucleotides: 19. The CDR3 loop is CASARPSGISDWGTDTQYF. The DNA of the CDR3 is TGTGCCAGCGCCAGGCCTAGCGGGATCTCGGATTGGGGCACAGATACGCAGTATTTT.

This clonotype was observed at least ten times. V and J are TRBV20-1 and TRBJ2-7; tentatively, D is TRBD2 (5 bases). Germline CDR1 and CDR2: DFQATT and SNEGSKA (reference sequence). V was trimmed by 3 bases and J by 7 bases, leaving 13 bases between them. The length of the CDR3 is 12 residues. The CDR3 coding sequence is TGCAGTGCTAGCCCCGGACTTTCGGAGCAGTACTTC. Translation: CSASPGLSEQYF.

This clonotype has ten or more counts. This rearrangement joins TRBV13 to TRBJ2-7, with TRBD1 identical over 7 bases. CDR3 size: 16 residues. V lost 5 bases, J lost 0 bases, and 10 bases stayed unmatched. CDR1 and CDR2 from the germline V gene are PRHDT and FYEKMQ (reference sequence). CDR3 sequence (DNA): TGTGCCAGCAGCGGAGGAGGCCGGGACAGCTCCTACGAGCAGTACTTC. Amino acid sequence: CASSGGGRDSSYEQYF.

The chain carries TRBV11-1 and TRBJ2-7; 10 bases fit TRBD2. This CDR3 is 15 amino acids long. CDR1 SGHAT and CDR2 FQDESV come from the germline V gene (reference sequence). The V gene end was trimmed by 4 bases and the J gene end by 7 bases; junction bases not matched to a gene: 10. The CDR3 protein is CASSSHLAGVGEQYF. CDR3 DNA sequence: TGTGCCAGCAGCTCGCACCTAGCGGGAGTGGGGGAGCAGTACTTC. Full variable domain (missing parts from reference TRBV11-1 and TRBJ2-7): EAEVAQSPRYKITEKSQAVAFWCDPISGHATLYWYRQILGQGPELLVQFQDESVVDDSQLPKDRFSAERLKGVDSTLKIQPAELGDSAMYLCASSSHLAGVGEQYFGPGTRLTVT.

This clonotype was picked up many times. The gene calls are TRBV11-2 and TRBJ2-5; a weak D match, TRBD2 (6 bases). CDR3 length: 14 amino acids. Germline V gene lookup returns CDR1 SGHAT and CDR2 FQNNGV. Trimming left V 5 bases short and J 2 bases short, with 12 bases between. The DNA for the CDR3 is TGTGCCAGCAGCACTGGGAGGTATCAAGAGACCCAGTACTTC. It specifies CASSTGRYQETQYF.

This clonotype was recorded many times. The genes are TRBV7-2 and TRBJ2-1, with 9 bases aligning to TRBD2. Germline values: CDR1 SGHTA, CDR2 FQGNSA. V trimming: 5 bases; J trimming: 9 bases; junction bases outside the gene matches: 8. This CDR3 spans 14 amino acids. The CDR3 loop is CASSDLAGRGEQFF. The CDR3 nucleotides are TGTGCCAGCAGCGATCTAGCGGGAAGGGGTGAGCAGTTCTTC.

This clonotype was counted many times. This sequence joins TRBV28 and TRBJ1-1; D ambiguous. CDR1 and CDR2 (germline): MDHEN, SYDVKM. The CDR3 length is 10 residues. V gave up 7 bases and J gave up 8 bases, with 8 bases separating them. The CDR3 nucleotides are TGTGCCAGCATTAATACGGAAGCTTTCTTT. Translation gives CASINTEAFF. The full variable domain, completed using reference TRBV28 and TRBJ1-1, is DVKVTQSSRYLVKRTGEKVFLECVQDMDHENMFWYRQDPGLGLRLIYFSYDVKMKEKGDIPEGYSVSREKKERFSLILESASTNQTSMYLCASINTEAFFGQGTRLTVV.